This record looks at one T cell receptor (beta chain) sequence and its context. This sample is drawn from a study of T cell changes during pregnancy in multiple sclerosis. In germline, CDR1 is SEHNR, CDR2 FQNEAQ (reference sequence). This CDR3 is 15 amino acids long. The V and J ends lost 7 bases and 4 bases, in that order; junction bases with no gene match: 11. Profiled with immunoSEQ multiplex PCR; TCRdb holds only in-frame clones, not every one. The data hold about 50,000 clones, with roughly 94% observed a single time. The clonotype comes from a female donor with multiple sclerosis, enrolled in a pregnancy study. The sequences come from CD8+ T cells from peripheral blood mononuclear cells, collected before pregnancy. The chain is built from TRBV7-9 and TRBJ2-7; 9 nucleotides align to TRBD2. The CDR3, as DNA: TGTGCCAGCACCCCGCGGGGGGGAGGGGTGTACGAGCAGTACTTC. Its translation: CASTPRGGGVYEQYF.